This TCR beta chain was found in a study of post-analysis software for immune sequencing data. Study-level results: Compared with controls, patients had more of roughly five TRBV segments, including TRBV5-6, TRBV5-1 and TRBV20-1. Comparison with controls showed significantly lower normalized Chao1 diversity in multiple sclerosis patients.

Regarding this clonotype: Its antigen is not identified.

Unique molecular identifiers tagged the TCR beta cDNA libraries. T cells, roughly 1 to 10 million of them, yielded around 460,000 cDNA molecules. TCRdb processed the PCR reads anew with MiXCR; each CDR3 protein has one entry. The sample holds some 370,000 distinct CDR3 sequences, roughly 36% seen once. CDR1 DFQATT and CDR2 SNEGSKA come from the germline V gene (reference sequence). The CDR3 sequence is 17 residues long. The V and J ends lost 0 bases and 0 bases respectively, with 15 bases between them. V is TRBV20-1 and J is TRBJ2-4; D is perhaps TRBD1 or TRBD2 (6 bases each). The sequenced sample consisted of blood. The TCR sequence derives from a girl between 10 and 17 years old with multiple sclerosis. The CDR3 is CSARDWAGEAAKNIQYF. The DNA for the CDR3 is TGCAGTGCTAGAGATTGGGCAGGGGAGGCAGCCAAAAACATTCAGTACTTC.